These 18 T cell receptor beta chains share one sample of origin, sequenced in a study of cytomegalovirus exposure and HLA in healthy donors. PCR used 60 Vbeta primers and 13 Jbeta primers. Profiled with immunoSEQ multiplex PCR; TCRdb holds only in-frame clones, not every one. The data contain approximately 160,000 clones, about 64% of them seen just once; the ten biggest clones take up about 1.3%. What was sequenced was PBMCs. Every receptor here comes from a man aged 50 to 60 in good health and CMV-seronegative.

The chain couples TRBV4-1 to TRBJ1-2; TRBD1 agrees at 8 bases. The CDR3 length is 16 residues. With V trimmed by 1 base and J by 5 bases, 9 bases remained unmatched. Germline-derived CDR1 and CDR2 are MGHRA and YSYEKL. The CDR3 sequence: CASSQAPGQGIYGYTF. The DNA of the CDR3 is TGCGCCAGCAGCCAAGCCCCCGGACAGGGTATTTATGGCTACACCTTC.

The CDR3 DNA reads TGCGCCAGCAGCCAAGGGGCCGGGACAGGGATTGGCTACGAGCAGTACTTC. Its protein is CASSQGAGTGIGYEQYF. The rearrangement uses TRBV4-1 and TRBJ2-7; the match to TRBD1 covers 9 bases. V lost 1 base and J lost 3; bases outside the gene matches: 10. The CDR3 contains 17 residues. Germline loops: CDR1 MGHRA, CDR2 YSYEKL.

This clone has more than one count but fewer than ten. The V call is TRBV5-6, the J call TRBJ1-4, with 7 bases that match TRBD1. Germline CDR1 reads SGHDT; CDR2 reads YYEEEE. Germline trimming cut 6 bases from V and 1 base from J; bases unmatched to any gene: 3. CDR3 length: 14 amino acids. The CDR3: CASTSGGTNEKLFF. Written as DNA, the CDR3 is TGTGCCAGCACCTCAGGGGGAACTAATGAAAAACTGTTTTTT.

The chain has TRBV27 and TRBJ1-1; no clear D. The germline V and J ends were trimmed by 0 bases and 1 base, with 3 bases remaining between them. CDR3 size: 13 residues. The germline V gene encodes CDR1 MNHEY and CDR2 SMNVEV (reference sequence). The CDR3 nucleotides read TGTGCCAGCAGTTTATCGAGGAACACTGAAGCTTTCTTT. Translation: CASSLSRNTEAFF.

The V call is TRBV7-9, the J call TRBJ1-1; D is unresolved. The V end lost 3 bases, the J end lost 2 bases, and 13 bases lay between the germline ends. CDR3 length: 15 amino acids. Germline V gene sequence: CDR1 SEHNR, CDR2 FQNEAQ (reference sequence). The CDR3 spells CASSFPPPVNTEAFF. The CDR3 DNA reads TGTGCCAGCAGCTTCCCGCCTCCGGTAAACACTGAAGCTTTCTTT.

The V gene is TRBV19, the J gene TRBJ1-4; 9 bases are a match to TRBD1. This CDR3 comprises 16 residues. Germline values: CDR1 LNHDA, CDR2 SQIVND (reference sequence). V lost 10 bases to trimming and J lost 1 base; unmatched junction nucleotides: 10. The CDR3 DNA follows: TGTGCCACCAGTAGTTTGGACAGGGGAACTAATGAAAAACTGTTTTTT. Protein: CATSSLDRGTNEKLFF. The whole variable domain, remainder taken from reference TRBV19 and TRBJ1-4, is DGGITQSPKYLFRKEGQNVTLSCEQNLNHDAMYWYRQDPGQGLRLIYYSQIVNDFQKGDIAEGYSVSREKKESFPLTVTSAQKNPTAFYLCATSSLDRGTNEKLFFGSGTQLSVL.

This clone was picked up a small number of times. The chain carries TRBV10-1 and TRBJ2-7; TRBD2 aligns across 12 bases. Germline CDR1 reads WNHNN; CDR2 reads SYGVQD (reference sequence). The CDR3 has 15 residues. The junction had 0 bases not matched to a gene; V was cut back by 2 bases and J by 1 base. The CDR3 DNA sequence: TGCGCCAGCAGTGAGACTAGCGGGGGGTCCTACGAGCAGTACTTC. Amino acid sequence: CASSETSGGSYEQYF.

The chain links TRBV5-1 to TRBJ1-3; 7 bases fit TRBD1. CDR1 is SGHRS and CDR2 is YFSETQ in the germline V gene. The CDR3 extends over 18 amino acids. The V and J ends lost 0 bases and 0 bases, in that order; junction bases with no gene match: 9. In DNA, the CDR3 is TGCGCCAGCAGCTTGGTGGACAGGTGGGATTCCTCTGGAAACACCATATATTTT. Translated: CASSLVDRWDSSGNTIYF.

The V call is TRBV19, the J call TRBJ1-1; TRBD1 matches at 7 bases. The CDR3 totals 14 residues. The germline CDR1 and CDR2 sequences are LNHDA and SQIVND (reference sequence). With V trimmed by 5 bases and J by 7 bases, 10 bases remained unmatched. The CDR3 loop is CASSLWTGPVEAFF. CDR3 coding DNA: TGTGCCAGTAGTTTATGGACAGGTCCCGTTGAAGCTTTCTTT.

The chain employs TRBV25-1 and TRBJ1-2; 7 positions match TRBD1. V lost 3 bases, J lost 2 bases, and 3 bases stayed unmatched. Germline values: CDR1 MGHDK, CDR2 SYGVNS. This CDR3 has 14 amino acids. CDR3 protein: CASSERGLNYGYTF. The CDR3 DNA sequence: TGTGCCAGCAGTGAGAGGGGGCTGAACTATGGCTACACCTTC.

This clone occurred a few times. The rearrangement joins TRBV9 to TRBJ1-3; TRBD1 matches 11 bases. This CDR3 has 16 amino acids. The ends lost 4 bases at V and 4 bases at J; junction bases unmatched: 7. CDR1 and CDR2 from the germline V gene are SGDLS and YYNGEE. The CDR3 DNA sequence: TGTGCCAGCAGCATCTTGGACAGGGGGCTGGGAAACACCATATATTTT. Encoded protein: CASSILDRGLGNTIYF.

The rearrangement uses TRBV29-1 and TRBJ2-1; TRBD2 agrees at 8 bases. This CDR3 spans 14 amino acids. In germline, CDR1 is SQVTM, CDR2 ANQGSEA. After removal of 7 bases from V and 2 bases from J, the junction contained 7 bases not matched to a gene. The CDR3 loop is CSGIAGLAYNEQFF. The CDR3 bases are TGCAGCGGGATAGCGGGGTTGGCCTACAATGAGCAGTTCTTC.

CDR3 protein: CASRMTGSTYGYTF. In nucleotides, the CDR3 is TGTGCCAGCAGAATGACAGGCAGCACCTATGGCTACACCTTC. The chain carries TRBV27 and TRBJ1-2; D might be TRBD1 (6 bases). The CDR3 runs to 14 residues. Between the trimmed V and J ends, which lost 6 bases and 4 bases, there was a span of 15 bases. Per the germline V gene, CDR1 is MNHEY and CDR2 is SMNVEV (reference sequence).

The gene calls are TRBV7-3 and TRBJ2-5, with TRBD1 identical over 7 bases. J lost 5 bases, V lost 0 bases, and 3 bases had no gene match. Per the germline V gene, CDR1 is SGHTA and CDR2 is FQGTGA. This CDR3 spans 14 amino acids. The CDR3 protein is CASSLTEGAETQYF. The CDR3 DNA is TGTGCCAGCAGCTTAACCGAGGGGGCGGAGACCCAGTACTTC. Drawing the rest from reference TRBV7-3 and TRBJ2-5, the complete variable domain is GAGVSQTPSNKVTEKGKYVELRCDPISGHTALYWYRQSLGQGPEFLIYFQGTGAADDSGLPNDRFFAVRPEGSVSTLKIQRTERGDSAVYLCASSLTEGAETQYFGPGTRLLVL.

Here the CDR3 DNA reads TGCGCCAGCAGCCAAGTACTAGACCATAACTACAATGAGCAGTTCTTC. Translated, it gives CASSQVLDHNYNEQFF. The chain carries TRBV4-3 and TRBJ2-1, with a tentative D call TRBD2 (5 bases). The CDR3 covers 16 residues. The germline V gene has CDR1 LGHNA and CDR2 YSLEER. Trimming removed 1 base at V and 3 bases at J, with 13 bases between.

This clone was seen more than once but under ten times. The chain recombines TRBV7-8 with TRBJ2-7; weak D call: TRBD2 (5 bases). Germline V gene lookup returns CDR1 SGHVS and CDR2 FQNEAQ. Trimming cost V 2 bases and J 0 bases, with 14 bases left between them. The CDR3 has 16 residues. The CDR3 bases are TGTGCCAGCAGCTTATATGCGGGCATCGGCTCCTACGAGCAGTACTTC. It yields the protein CASSLYAGIGSYEQYF.

The chain employs TRBV6-5 and TRBJ1-6; D gene uncertain. This CDR3 has 15 residues. V was clipped by 5 bases and J by 1 base, with 9 bases between them. Germline CDR1 is MNHEY and CDR2 is SVGAGI. CDR3: CASSPFESYNSPLHF. The DNA for the CDR3 is TGTGCCAGCAGTCCCTTTGAGTCCTATAATTCACCCCTCCACTTT.

The chain couples TRBV7-9 to TRBJ2-3; tentatively, D is TRBD1 (6 bases). V was pared by 4 bases and J by 2 bases, with 13 bases between. The CDR3 sequence is 15 residues long. CDR1 is SEHNR, CDR2 FQNEAQ, per germline (reference sequence). CDR3 region: CASSSEGHFTDTQYF. The CDR3 DNA reads as TGTGCCAGCAGCTCAGAGGGACATTTCACAGATACGCAGTATTTT.